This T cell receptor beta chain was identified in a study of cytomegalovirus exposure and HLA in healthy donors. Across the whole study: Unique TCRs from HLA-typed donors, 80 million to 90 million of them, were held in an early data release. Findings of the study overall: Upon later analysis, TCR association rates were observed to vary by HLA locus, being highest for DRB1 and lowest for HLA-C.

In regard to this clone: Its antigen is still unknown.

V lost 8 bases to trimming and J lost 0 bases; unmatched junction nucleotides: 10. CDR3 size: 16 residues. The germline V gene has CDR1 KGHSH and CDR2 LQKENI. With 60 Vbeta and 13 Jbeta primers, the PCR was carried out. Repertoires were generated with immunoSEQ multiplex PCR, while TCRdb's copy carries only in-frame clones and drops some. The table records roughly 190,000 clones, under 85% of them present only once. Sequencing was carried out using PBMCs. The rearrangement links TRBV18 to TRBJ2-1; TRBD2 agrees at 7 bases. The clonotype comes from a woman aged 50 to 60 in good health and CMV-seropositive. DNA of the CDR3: TGTGCCAGCCACGAGTGGGGGGGAAGCTCCTACAATGAGCAGTTCTTC. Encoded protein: CASHEWGGSSYNEQFF.